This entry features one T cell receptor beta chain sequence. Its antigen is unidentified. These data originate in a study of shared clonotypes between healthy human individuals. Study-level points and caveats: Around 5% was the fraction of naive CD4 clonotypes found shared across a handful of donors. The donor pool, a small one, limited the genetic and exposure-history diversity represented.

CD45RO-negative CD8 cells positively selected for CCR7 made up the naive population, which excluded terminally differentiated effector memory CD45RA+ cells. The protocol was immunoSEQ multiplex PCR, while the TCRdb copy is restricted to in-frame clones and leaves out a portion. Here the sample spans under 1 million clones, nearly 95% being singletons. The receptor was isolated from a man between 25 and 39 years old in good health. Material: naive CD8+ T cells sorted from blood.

The CDR3 DNA reads as TGCGCCAGCAGCCACAGGGGGCTTTGGGAAAAACTGTTTTTT. Its protein product is CASSHRGLWEKLFF. The V and J genes are TRBV5-1 and TRBJ1-4; 9 bases are a match to TRBD1. With 4 bases clipped from V and 8 bases from J, the junction kept 6 bases outside the gene matches. The CDR3 spans 14 residues. From germline, CDR1 is SGHRS and CDR2 YFSETQ.